This TCR beta chain was identified in a study of blood T cell repertoires in COVID-19. Turning to the study itself: There were acute and convalescent COVID-19 samples, and they came from the United States, Italy and Spain. From T cells, B-cell-depleted T cells, or PBMCs came the material, which was cDNA or gDNA.

Some clones are missing from TCRdb's copy, which holds only in-frame ones; the method was immunoSEQ multiplex PCR. The table shows 110,000 to 150,000 clones, with approximately 80% occurring only once. This clone has a single count. The clonotype was recovered from a woman over 75 in a cohort sampled during active or convalescent COVID-19. The sequenced sample consisted of peripheral blood.

CDR3 loop: CASSVGPLNSPLHF. CDR3 DNA: TGTGCCAGCAGTGTTGGGCCTCTCAATTCACCCCTCCACTTT. The gene calls are TRBV2 and TRBJ1-6; D gene uncertain. The CDR3 loop spans 14 amino acids. The V gene lost 4 bases and the J gene lost 7 bases, with 11 bases spanning the gap. CDR1 and CDR2 from the germline V gene are SNHLY and FYNNEI.